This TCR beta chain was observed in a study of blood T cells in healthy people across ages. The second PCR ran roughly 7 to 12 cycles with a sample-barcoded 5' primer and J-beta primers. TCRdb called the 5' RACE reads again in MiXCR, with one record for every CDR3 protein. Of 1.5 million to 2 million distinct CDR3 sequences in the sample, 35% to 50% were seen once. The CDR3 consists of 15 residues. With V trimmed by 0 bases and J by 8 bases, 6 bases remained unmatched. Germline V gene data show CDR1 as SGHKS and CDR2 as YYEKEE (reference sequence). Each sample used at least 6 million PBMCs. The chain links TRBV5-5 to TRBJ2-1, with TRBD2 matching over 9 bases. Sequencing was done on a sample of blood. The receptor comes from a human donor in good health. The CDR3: CASSLVAGGIDEQFF. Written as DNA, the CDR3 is TGTGCCAGCAGCTTGGTTGCGGGGGGGATCGATGAGCAGTTCTTC.